This TCR beta chain was sequenced in a study of blood T cells in healthy people across ages. The use of a sample-barcoded 5' primer and a J-beta primer mix characterized a second PCR of roughly 7 to 12 cycles. Each CDR3 protein gets one entry after TCRdb re-called the 5' RACE reads with MiXCR. The profile shows more than 650,000 distinct CDR3 sequences, approximately 21% of them singletons. Germline V CDR1 and CDR2: KGHSH, LQKENI. The CDR3 sequence is 17 residues long. V is TRBV18 and J is TRBJ2-5; 16 nucleotides match TRBD2. Gene TRBJ2-1 matches the end of the DNA better, so the J call may be wrong. Sequencing was performed on blood. The sequence came from a man in his 70s in good health. The CDR3 here is CASSPPGLAGGPNEQFF. The CDR3 DNA reads as TGTGCCAGCTCACCACCGGGACTAGCGGGAGGGCCTAATGAGCAGTTCTTC.